The TCR beta chain under discussion was sequenced for a study of T cell responses to AZD1222 COVID-19 vaccine. The method was immunoSEQ multiplex PCR; TCRdb's version includes in-frame clones alone and lacks a portion of them. The sample carries 120,000 to 150,000 clones, roughly 90% recorded once. CDR1 SGHTA and CDR2 FQGNSA come from the germline V gene. The CDR3 consists of 11 residues. V lost 4 bases, J lost 7 bases, and 5 bases lay in between. The chain carries TRBV7-2 and TRBJ1-3; no reliable D call. The starting material was peripheral blood, obtained 28 days after the second AZD1222 dose. The clonotype originates from an adult who received the AZD1222 COVID-19 vaccine. The CDR3 loop is CASSWLNTIYF. The CDR3 DNA follows: TGTGCCAGCAGCTGGCTTAACACCATATATTTT.